The rows below give T cell receptor beta chains drawn from one sample of a study of shared clonotypes between healthy human individuals. The repertoire was sequenced with immunoSEQ multiplex PCR; TCRdb's copy has only in-frame clones and lacks some. The top ten clones hold about 1.7% of a sample with approximately 2,000,000 clones, over 85% of them seen once. Sequenced sample: naive CD8+ T cells from PBMCs. The source is a man aged 18 to 29 in good health. Some clones in this sample may be carry-over from other donors' samples. Both conserved end residues are part of each CDR3. A D gene is named only where the DNA matches it firmly. A clone size is listed for some rows: how often the clone was seen (once, few, many), or a class if it is expanded.

d_call	v_call	j_call	clone_size	cdr3_aa	cdr3_nt
NA	TRBV19	TRBJ2-7	NA	CASSETTNLYEQYF	TGTGCCAGTAGCGAGACCACTAACCTTTACGAGCAGTACTTC
TRBD2	TRBV9	TRBJ2-7	NA	CASSVGLAGGPRGEQYF	TGTGCCAGCAGCGTCGGACTAGCGGGAGGACCGAGGGGCGAGCAGTACTTC
NA	TRBV19	TRBJ2-2	NA	CASSTRDKLNTGELFF	TGTGCCAGTAGTACCCGGGACAAGCTGAACACCGGGGAGCTGTTTTTT
NA	TRBV9	TRBJ2-3	NA	CASSVGRASSTDTQYF	TGTGCCAGCAGCGTAGGCAGAGCCTCAAGCACAGATACGCAGTATTTT
NA	TRBV7-6	TRBJ1-1	NA	CASSLYSANTEAFF	TGTGCCAGCAGCTTATACAGCGCGAACACTGAAGCTTTCTTT
NA	TRBV27	TRBJ1-4	few	CASSRGPGYPNEKLFF	TGTGCCAGCAGTCGAGGCCCAGGGTATCCTAATGAAAAACTGTTTTTT
NA	TRBV7-9	TRBJ2-1	few	CASRYQGYNEQFF	TGTGCCAGCAGGTATCAGGGTTACAATGAGCAGTTCTTC
NA	TRBV5-4	TRBJ2-7	NA	CASSRGVTYEQYF	TGTGCCAGCAGTAGAGGTGTGACCTACGAGCAGTACTTC
TRBD1	TRBV6-4	TRBJ2-2	NA	CASSDSDRGLIGELFF	TGTGCCAGCAGTGATTCGGACAGGGGGCTAATCGGGGAGCTGTTTTTT
TRBD1	TRBV5-1	TRBJ2-2	NA	CASSLDRDSDTGELFF	TGCGCCAGCAGCTTGGACCGGGACAGTGACACCGGGGAGCTGTTTTTT
NA	TRBV5-5	TRBJ2-7	NA	CASSLRVYEQYF	TGTGCCAGCAGTTTAAGGGTATACGAGCAGTACTTC
NA	TRBV28	TRBJ1-4	NA	CASSFRGGEKLFF	TGTGCCAGCAGTTTCAGGGGAGGGGAAAAACTGTTTTTT
TRBD2	TRBV29-1	TRBJ2-2	NA	CSAAAPIGGRAYTGELFF	TGCAGCGCCGCGGCCCCCATCGGCGGGAGGGCATACACCGGGGAGCTGTTTTTT
NA	TRBV10-3	TRBJ2-2	NA	CAISESGEGTGELFF	TGTGCCATCAGTGAGTCAGGGGAAGGGACCGGGGAGCTGTTTTTT
NA	TRBV28	TRBJ2-1	NA	CASSPRGSYNEQFF	TGTGCCAGCAGTCCTAGGGGCTCCTACAATGAGCAGTTCTTC
TRBD1	TRBV27	TRBJ1-5	NA	CASSLYRGDQPQHF	TGTGCCAGCAGTTTGTACAGGGGGGATCAGCCCCAGCATTTT
NA	TRBV30	TRBJ2-1	once	CAWSASSDEQFF	TGTGCCTGGAGCGCTTCTAGCGATGAGCAGTTCTTC
NA	TRBV11-2	TRBJ2-5	NA	CASSPRSQVQETQYF	TGTGCCAGCAGCCCCCGCTCACAAGTCCAAGAGACCCAGTACTTC
NA	TRBV28	TRBJ2-2	NA	CASSPRSILHTGELFF	TGTGCCAGCAGTCCTCGATCGATCCTCCACACCGGGGAGCTGTTTTTT
TRBD2	TRBV4-2	TRBJ2-3	NA	CASSRGTSAYSTDTQYF	TGTGCCAGCAGCCGGGGGACTAGCGCGTATAGCACAGATACGCAGTATTTT
TRBD1	TRBV19	TRBJ1-1	NA	CASSRTGDSNTEAFF	TGTGCCAGTAGTAGGACAGGAGACTCGAACACTGAAGCTTTCTTT
NA	TRBV7-8	TRBJ2-5	NA	CASSLEDGSGETQYF	TGTGCCAGCAGCTTAGAGGATGGATCTGGGGAGACCCAGTACTTC
NA	TRBV7-9	TRBJ1-4	NA	CASSPVGLNEKLFF	TGTGCCAGCAGCCCAGTGGGACTAAATGAAAAACTGTTTTTT
TRBD1	TRBV6-6	TRBJ1-1	few	CASMQGARMNTEAFF	TGTGCCAGCATGCAGGGGGCTCGGATGAACACTGAAGCTTTCTTT
TRBD1	TRBV27	TRBJ2-7	NA	CASRNRDRGYEQYF	TGTGCCAGCAGAAACCGGGACAGGGGGTACGAGCAGTACTTC
NA	TRBV2	TRBJ2-7	once	CASKPMGQGFRNEQYF	TGTGCCAGCAAGCCCATGGGCCAGGGCTTTCGGAACGAGCAGTACTTC
NA	TRBV7-8	TRBJ1-1	NA	CASSPRTSNLNTEAFF	TGTGCCAGCAGCCCTCGGACCTCGAATCTGAACACTGAAGCTTTCTTT
TRBD2	TRBV19	TRBJ2-3	NA	CASQKRGLAGYTDTQYF	TGTGCCAGTCAAAAGAGGGGACTAGCGGGCTACACAGATACGCAGTATTTT
NA	TRBV7-8	TRBJ2-2	NA	CASSQRGQPNTGELFF	TGTGCCAGCAGCCAACGAGGACAGCCGAACACCGGGGAGCTGTTTTTT
NA	TRBV6-1	TRBJ1-3	NA	CASSEHRETEQNTIYF	TGTGCCAGCAGTGAGCATAGAGAGACAGAACAAAACACCATATATTTT
NA	TRBV7-9	TRBJ1-5	NA	CASSLTGARINQPQHF	TGTGCCAGCAGCCTTACGGGGGCACGTATCAATCAGCCCCAGCATTTT
TRBD2	TRBV28	TRBJ2-7	NA	CASRETTSDQYEQYF	TGTGCCAGCAGGGAGACGACTAGCGACCAATACGAGCAGTACTTC
NA	TRBV6-5	TRBJ2-5	NA	CASSYFLAAETQYF	TGTGCCAGCAGTTACTTCCTAGCTGCAGAGACCCAGTACTTC